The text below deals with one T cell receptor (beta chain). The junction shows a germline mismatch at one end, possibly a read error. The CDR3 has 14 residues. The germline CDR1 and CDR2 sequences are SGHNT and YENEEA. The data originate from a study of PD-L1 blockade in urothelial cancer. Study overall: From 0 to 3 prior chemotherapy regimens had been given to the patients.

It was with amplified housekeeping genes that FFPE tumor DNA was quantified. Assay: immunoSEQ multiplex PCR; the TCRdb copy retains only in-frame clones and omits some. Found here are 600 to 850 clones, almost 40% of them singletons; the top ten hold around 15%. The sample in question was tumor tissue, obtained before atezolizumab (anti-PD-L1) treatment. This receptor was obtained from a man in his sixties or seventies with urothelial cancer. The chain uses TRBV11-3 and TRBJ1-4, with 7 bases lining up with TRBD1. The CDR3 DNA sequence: TGTGCCAGCAGCCGACAGGGAACTAATAAAAAACTGTTTTTT. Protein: CASSRQGTNKKLFF.